The 15 T cell receptor beta chains below all came from one sample that was sequenced in a study of chemoradiotherapy in HPV16-positive cancers. Method: immunoSEQ multiplex PCR; TCRdb's copy keeps in-frame clones and lacks some. The repertoire holds about 22,000 clones, with about nine tenths as singletons. The specimen comprised blood, sampled from a patient who underwent chemoradiotherapy. The receptors derive from a human donor with HPV-associated anogenital cancer.

This rearrangement joins TRBV5-1 to TRBJ2-7; 14 nucleotides align to TRBD2. The CDR3 extends over 16 amino acids. CDR1 and CDR2 (germline): SGHRS, YFSETQ. Unmatched junction bases numbered 6, after V lost 4 bases and J lost 3 bases. The CDR3 loop reads CASSPGLAGAFYEQYF. The CDR3 DNA sequence: TGCGCCAGCAGCCCGGGACTAGCGGGAGCGTTCTACGAGCAGTACTTC.

J is TRBJ1-2 and V is TRBV4-2; TRBD1 agrees at 8 bases. Germline values: CDR1 LGHNA, CDR2 YNFKEQ. This CDR3 has 15 residues. Germline trimming cut 3 bases from V and 8 bases from J; bases unmatched to any gene: 11. The CDR3 DNA sequence: TGTGCCAGCAGCCATCACCCGGACAGGGACTTCGGCTACACCTTC. It translates to CASSHHPDRDFGYTF.

Notes on this clone: This specimen includes other DNA sequences encoding the same CDR3. The CDR3 region is CASSYRAGSSYEQYF. The CDR3 coding sequence is TGTGCCAGCAGTTACAGGGCTGGGAGCTCCTACGAGCAGTACTTC. The gene calls are TRBV6-5 and TRBJ2-7; D perhaps matches TRBD2 (5 bases). From germline, CDR1 is MNHEY and CDR2 SVGAGI. This CDR3 comprises 15 residues. V lost 2 bases to trimming and J lost 0 bases, with 11 bases between them.

This clone was observed a single time. The chain is built from TRBV2 and TRBJ2-5; no clear D. The ends were cut back, 6 bases at V and 2 bases at J, with 13 bases in the middle. This CDR3 has 14 amino acids. CDR1 and CDR2 (germline): SNHLY, FYNNEI. The CDR3: CASSKGRTQETQYF. The CDR3, as DNA: TGTGCCAGCAGCAAAGGGCGGACGCAAGAGACCCAGTACTTC.

The V gene is TRBV29-1, the J gene TRBJ1-2; D might be TRBD1 (5 bases). The CDR3 totals 10 residues. CDR1 SQVTM and CDR2 ANQGSEA come from the germline V gene. The germline V and J ends were trimmed by 4 bases and 7 bases, with 7 bases remaining between them. The CDR3 is CSVAGVGYTF. The CDR3 bases are TGCAGCGTTGCGGGGGTTGGCTACACCTTC.

This chain uses TRBV28 with TRBJ2-5; 10 positions agree with TRBD2. V lost 2 bases, J lost 5 bases, and 5 bases stayed unmatched. Per the germline V gene, CDR1 is MDHEN and CDR2 is SYDVKM. The length of the CDR3 is 15 residues. For the CDR3, the DNA is TGTGCCAGCAGTTTACTAGCGGGAGTCGTGGAGACCCAGTACTTC. It codes for CASSLLAGVVETQYF.

The V call is TRBV2, the J call TRBJ1-4, with D uncertain. CDR1 and CDR2 from the germline V gene are SNHLY and FYNNEI. V shed 5 bases and J shed 10 bases, with 11 bases lying between them. This CDR3 is 12 amino acids long. This CDR3 is CASSTGPSKLFF. The CDR3 nucleotides are TGTGCCAGCAGTACCGGACCCTCAAAACTGTTTTTT.

The chain combines TRBV4-2 with TRBJ2-1; TRBD2 matches at 10 bases. Losses at the gene ends were 3 bases for V and 4 bases for J; bases not matched to a gene: 6. Germline loops: CDR1 LGHNA, CDR2 YNFKEQ. The CDR3 has 16 amino acids. CDR3 DNA sequence: TGTGCCAGCAGCCAGCACACTAGCGGGACGTACAATGAGCAGTTCTTC. It yields the protein CASSQHTSGTYNEQFF.

The rearrangement uses TRBV7-9 and TRBJ1-2; D is undetermined. The CDR3 sequence is 14 residues long. V was trimmed by 1 base and J by 8 bases, leaving 14 bases between them. Germline V gene sequence: CDR1 SEHNR, CDR2 FQNEAQ (reference sequence). The CDR3 region is CASSLVGDVRGYTF. The DNA of the CDR3 is TGTGCCAGCAGCTTAGTCGGGGATGTGCGAGGCTACACCTTC. Looking up the rest from reference TRBV7-9 and TRBJ1-2 gives the full variable domain: DTGVSQNPRHKITKRGQNVTFRCDPISEHNRLYWYRQTLGQGPEFLTYFQNEAQLEKSRLLSDRFSAERPKGSFSTLEIQRTEQGDSAMYLCASSLVGDVRGYTFGSGTRLTVV.

The V and J genes are TRBV25-1 and TRBJ2-2; D is uncertain. The CDR3 totals 13 residues. Germline V gene sequence: CDR1 MGHDK, CDR2 SYGVNS. With 3 bases removed from V and 6 bases from J, the gap between germline ends came to 8 bases. The CDR3 spells CASSEWVSGELFF. DNA for the CDR3: TGTGCCAGCAGTGAGTGGGTCTCCGGGGAGCTGTTTTTT.

This clone was detected a few times. The chain carries TRBV2 and TRBJ2-1, with D unclear. V was shortened by 5 bases and J by 1 base, with 12 bases between the two germline ends. This CDR3 has 15 amino acids. The germline V gene has CDR1 SNHLY and CDR2 FYNNEI. DNA of the CDR3: TGTGCCAGCAGTAAGGGCGGTCGGTCCTACAATGAGCAGTTCTTC. Translation gives CASSKGGRSYNEQFF.

This clone has a handful of counts. The genes are TRBV7-9 and TRBJ2-1; 9 nucleotides align to TRBD2. Trimming at V came to 3 bases and at J to 7 bases, leaving 4 bases not matched to a gene. Germline V gene lookup returns CDR1 SEHNR and CDR2 FQNEAQ (reference sequence). There are 14 residues in the CDR3. Here the CDR3 DNA reads TGTGCCAGCAGCTTCGGACTAGCGATGAATGAGCAGTTCTTC. Protein product: CASSFGLAMNEQFF.

Only one count was recorded for this clone. The chain combines TRBV27 with TRBJ2-7, with 10 bases fitting TRBD2. Per germline, CDR1 MNHEY and CDR2 SMNVEV (reference sequence). After removal of 5 bases from V and 5 bases from J, the junction contained 9 bases not matched to a gene. The CDR3 sequence is 15 residues long. The CDR3 loop reads CASSPRTSGTHEQYF. The CDR3 bases are TGTGCCAGCAGTCCCCGGACTAGCGGTACCCACGAGCAGTACTTC.

This clone was counted between two and nine times. The chain has TRBV6-1 and TRBJ2-7, with TRBD1 matching 7 bases. The CDR3 runs 12 residues. Losses at the gene ends were 6 bases for V and 4 bases for J; bases not matched to a gene: 3. Germline-derived CDR1 and CDR2 are MNHNS and SASEGT. The CDR3 protein is CASRETGYEQYF. For the CDR3, the DNA is TGTGCCAGCAGGGAGACAGGGTACGAGCAGTACTTC.

This chain connects TRBV18 to TRBJ1-5; D uncertain. This CDR3 is 12 amino acids long. Deletions cut 2 bases from V and 4 bases from J, with 3 bases between. From germline, CDR1 is KGHSH and CDR2 LQKENI. The CDR3 protein is CASSPGNQPQHF. The CDR3, as DNA: TGTGCCAGCTCACCAGGGAATCAGCCCCAGCATTTT.